This TCR beta chain originates from a study of graft-versus-host responses after intestinal transplantation. Clones were read by immunoSEQ multiplex PCR, and TCRdb kept only the in-frame ones, dropping some. The sample contains around 12,000 clones, over 85% of which appear only once. The CDR3 sequence is 14 residues long. Trimming cost V 7 bases and J 4 bases; bases outside gene matches: 8. Germline CDR1 is MNHEY and CDR2 is SVGAGI. This rearrangement joins TRBV6-5 to TRBJ2-7; 9 bases are a match to TRBD1. Sequenced material: PBMCs, taken about 37 months after intestinal transplantation. The sequence was collected from a human patient who received an intestinal transplant, so some T cells may come from the graft donor. Here the CDR3 DNA reads TGTGCCAGCAACGACGGGACAGGGAGGTACGAGCAGTACTTC. Amino acid sequence: CASNDGTGRYEQYF.